A single sample gave rise to the 20 T cell receptor delta chains below, sequenced in a study of gamma-delta chains in newborns, infants, children. TCRdb re-called clones from the reads via CATT. There are about 1,600 delta-chain clones in the sample; about 1.1% occur only once, and around 41% lies in the top ten. Sequenced input: blood. These receptors were collected from a child who was a newborn, infant or young child, either healthy, febrile or measles-vaccinated (not recorded which).

There are a few counts of this clone. A read error likely explains this, since a far larger clone differs by one base. Other DNA sequences from this sample encode an identical CDR3 as well. The rearrangement joins TRDV2 to TRDJ3, with TRDD3 as a possible D gene (5 bases). V was pared by 0 bases and J by 0 bases, with 11 bases between. CDR3 length: 18 amino acids. The germline CDR1 and CDR2 sequences are GEAIGNYY and EKD. CDR3 DNA: TGTGCCTGTGACACCGCCGGGGGTTACTCCTGGGACACCCGACAGATGTTTTTC. Its translation: CACDTAGGYSWDTRQMFF.

Comment on this clone: The junction does not match germline at one end; this may be a read error. The same CDR3 is also encoded by other DNA sequences in this sample. V is TRDV2 and J is TRDJ2; a possible D gene is TRDD3 (6 bases). The CDR3 sequence is 15 residues long. In germline, CDR1 is GEAIGNYY, CDR2 EKD. CDR3 in amino acids: CACDTVGASGEQLFF. CDR3 nucleotide sequence: TGTGCCTGTGACACCGTGGGGGCCTCGGGAGAGCAACTATTCTTT.

Regarding this clone: Given a far larger clone just one base away, this is likely a sequencing read error. Different DNA sequences within this sample yield the same CDR3. This chain uses TRDV2 with TRDJ3; 12 bases match TRDD3. CDR3 length equals 18 residues. The germline gives CDR1 GEAIGNYY, CDR2 EKD. The CDR3 protein is CACDNTGGYSWDTRQMFF. CDR3 nucleotide sequence: TGTGCCTGTGACAATACTGGGGGATACTCCTGGGACACCCGCCAGATGTTTTTC.

The sample holds a few counts of this clone. A far more abundant clone sits one base away, making this likely a read error. Other DNA sequences in the same sample also yield this CDR3. The V gene is TRDV2, the J gene TRDJ1; no firm D call. Looked up from germline, CDR1 is GEAIGNYY and CDR2 is EKD. This CDR3 has 13 residues. CDR3 DNA sequence: TGTGCTTGTGATCGATTAGGCTCCGATAAACTCATCTTT. It yields the protein CACDRLGSDKLIF.

This clone was recorded a few times. TCRdb's protein for this DNA is that of a much larger clone and differs from the translation at residue 14, likely a read error; the protein shown is the DNA translation. The rearrangement links TRDV2 to TRDJ3; 8 bases are shared with TRDD3. Germline V gives CDR1 GEAIGNYY, CDR2 EKD. The CDR3 has 20 residues. The CDR3 protein is CACDTLLLGASSWGTRQMFF. The CDR3 nucleotides read TGTGCCTGTGACACCCTCTTACTGGGGGCTAGCTCCTGGGGCACCCGACAGATGTTTTTC.

The sample holds a few counts of this clone. A read error likely explains why the TCRdb protein, taken from a much larger clone, differs from this DNA's translation at residue 16; the protein shown is translated from the DNA. This chain uses TRDV2 with TRDJ3, with D tentatively TRDD3 (5 bases). This CDR3 contains 18 residues. CDR1 GEAIGNYY and CDR2 EKD come from the germline V gene. The CDR3 sequence: CACDTVMGRSWDTRQIFF. CDR3 bases: TGTGCCTGTGACACCGTGATGGGGAGATCCTGGGACACCCGACAGATATTTTTC.

This clone ranks as medium-sized (0.01 to 0.1%). This sequence is one base from a far larger clone and is likely a read error. The CDR3 region is CACGTLGPNTDKLIF. The CDR3, as DNA: TGTGCCTGTGGCACTCTGGGCCCGAACACCGATAAACTCATCTTT. This sequence joins TRDV2 and TRDJ1, with a possible D match to TRDD3 (5 bases). Trimming stripped 5 bases from V and 0 bases from J, with 15 bases between. Looked up from germline, CDR1 is GEAIGNYY and CDR2 is EKD. The CDR3 consists of 15 residues.

A remark on this clone: A far bigger clonotype differs at one base, so this is likely a read error. Other DNA sequences in this specimen translate into the identical CDR3. The chain uses TRDV2 and TRDJ1, with 9 positions matching TRDD3. CDR1 and CDR2 from the germline V gene are GEAIGNYY and EKD. This CDR3 is 16 amino acids long. This CDR3 reads CACDTLLGDDTDKLIF. Written as DNA, the CDR3 is TGTGCCTGTGACACCTTACTGGGGGACGACACTGATAAACTCATCTTT.

Concerning this clone itself: Only one base separates this from a far larger clonotype, so it likely reflects a read error. The sample contains more than one DNA sequence encoding this CDR3. This rearrangement joins TRDV2 to TRDJ1; 12 bases fit TRDD3. CDR3 length: 19 residues. Germline V gives CDR1 GEAIGNYY, CDR2 EKD. V lost 1 base, J lost 3 bases, and 14 bases stayed unmatched. The CDR3 DNA follows: TGTGCCTGTGACACACTGCTGGGGGATACGAGGGGCAACGCCGATAAACTCATCTTT. It is translated as CACDTLLGDTRGNADKLIF.

Remarks on this clone: It is likely a read error: a sequence one base away is far more abundant. Other nucleotide sequences from this sample produce the same CDR3. The chain joins TRDV2 to TRDJ1, with TRDD3 matching over 7 bases. This CDR3 is 13 amino acids long. The germline CDR1 and CDR2 sequences are GEAIGNYY and EKD. As DNA, the CDR3 is TGTGCCTGTGACACCTGGGGGACCGATAAACTCATATTT. Translating it yields CACDTWGTDKLIF.

This clone was recorded a few times. The TCRdb protein, from a much larger clone, departs from this DNA's translation at residue 9, likely by read error; the protein shown derives from the DNA. The chain joins TRDV2 to TRDJ1; the D gene is possibly TRDD3 (6 bases). CDR1 is GEAIGNYY, CDR2 EKD, per germline. V was clipped by 1 base and J by 3 bases, with 26 bases between them. The CDR3 has 19 residues. CDR3 in amino acids: CACDTLLGNTRGNADKLIF. The CDR3 DNA reads TGTGCCTGTGACACTCTGCTGGGGAATACGAGGGGCAACGCCGATAAACTCATCTTT.

Concerning this clone: Translating this DNA gives a protein that differs at residue 11 from the TCRdb one, which belongs to a much larger clone; a read error is likely, and the protein shown is this translation. V and J are TRDV2 and TRDJ1; maybe TRDD3 (6 bases). CDR1 and CDR2 from the germline V gene are GEAIGNYY and EKD. The CDR3 has 19 residues. CDR3 protein: CACDTYLEYWEIVSDKPIF. The CDR3 nucleotides are TGTGCCTGTGACACCTATCTCGAGTACTGGGAGATAGTGAGCGATAAACCCATCTTT.

This clone was detected only a few times. A single base is all that separates this from a far larger clone, so a read error is likely. Other DNA sequences from this sample encode an identical CDR3 as well. The gene calls are TRDV3 and TRDJ1, with TRDD3 as a possible D gene (6 bases). Germline V CDR1 and CDR2: TVYSNPD, GDNSRS (reference sequence). This CDR3 has 13 amino acids. V lost 3 bases, J lost 11 bases, and 22 bases lay in between. Here the CDR3 DNA reads TGTGCCTTGGCAAGCTTACTGGGCCTGAAGCTCATCTTT. The encoded protein is CALASLLGLKLIF. The entire variable domain, with the rest obtained from reference TRDV3 and TRDJ1, is as follows: CDKVTQSSPDQTVASGSEVVLLCTYDTVYSNPDLFWYRIRPDYSFQFVFYGDNSRSEGADFTQGRFSVKHILTQKAFHLVISPVRTEDSATYYCALASLLGLKLIFGKGTRVTVEP.

This clone was seen only a few times. A read error likely explains why the TCRdb protein, taken from a much larger clone, differs from this DNA's translation at residue 13; the protein shown is translated from the DNA. This rearrangement joins TRDV2 to TRDJ3; 10 bases are a match to TRDD3. This CDR3 region has 18 residues. Germline V gives CDR1 GEAIGNYY, CDR2 EKD. As DNA, the CDR3 is TGTGCCTGTGACACCGTGGGGGATACCTCCTGGGACATCCGACAGATGTTTTTC. Residues: CACDTVGDTSWDIRQMFF.

In this sample, this clone turned up a few times. A read error likely explains this, since a far larger clone differs by one base. Other DNA sequences of this sample code for an identical CDR3. The chain joins TRDV2 to TRDJ1, with D hard to call. Between the trimmed V and J ends, which lost 1 base and 0 bases, there was a span of 11 bases. Germline V gene data show CDR1 as GEAIGNYY and CDR2 as EKD. The CDR3 runs to 15 residues. This CDR3 reads CACDTLGPNTDKLIF. The CDR3 bases are TGTGCCTGTGACACTCTAGGCCCGAACACCGATAAACTCATCTTT.

This clone was recorded a few times. The mismatch at residue 6 between this DNA's translation and the TCRdb protein of a much larger clone likely reflects a read error; the protein shown is translated from the DNA. This sequence joins TRDV2 and TRDJ1; D gene uncertain. The germline V gene has CDR1 GEAIGNYY and CDR2 EKD. Trimming stripped 1 base from V and 0 bases from J, with 11 bases between. The CDR3 extends over 15 amino acids. CDR3 DNA sequence: TGTGCCTGTGACACTCGGGGCCCGAACACCGATAAACTCATCTTT. Translating it yields CACDTRGPNTDKLIF.

This clone was seen a handful of times. A far more abundant clone sits one base away, making this likely a read error. This same CDR3 is encoded by further DNA sequences in the sample. The CDR3 region has the DNA TGTGCCTGTGACTCAATTACTGGGGGATACGAAACGGATTGGGACACCCGACAGATGTTTTTC. Translation: CACDSITGGYETDWDTRQMFF. This chain uses TRDV2 with TRDJ3; 13 bases align to TRDD3. J gave up 4 bases and V 3 bases, and 14 bases lay outside the gene matches. The germline V gene encodes CDR1 GEAIGNYY and CDR2 EKD. This CDR3 contains 21 residues.

This clone was counted only a few times. TCRdb records a much larger clone's protein for this DNA, with a difference at residue 14 that likely arises from a read error; the protein given is the translation of the DNA. This chain connects TRDV2 to TRDJ1, with TRDD3 matching 8 bases. From germline, CDR1 is GEAIGNYY and CDR2 EKD. The CDR3 loop spans 16 amino acids. Here the CDR3 reads CACDTVGGSDTDKPIF. The CDR3 DNA reads as TGTGCCTGTGACACCGTTGGGGGATCGGACACCGATAAACCCATCTTT.

This clone is classed as medium-sized. This likely came from a read error, as a far larger clone is one base away. This sample also contains other DNA sequences that code for the same CDR3. V usage is TRDV2 and J usage is TRDJ1; TRDD3 agrees at 9 bases. Germline V gene lookup returns CDR1 GEAIGNYY and CDR2 EKD. The CDR3 covers 16 residues. CDR3: CACDTLLGDDTDKLIF. Written as DNA, the CDR3 is TGTGCCTGCGACACCTTACTGGGGGACGACACCGATAAACTCATCTTT.

This clone was seen only a few times. Translating this DNA gives a protein that differs at residue 12 from the TCRdb one, which belongs to a much larger clone; a read error is likely, and the protein shown is this translation. CDR3 coding DNA: TGTGCCTGTGAAGGATTGGGGGTAAAGAGGGACGCCGATAAACTCATCTTT. Amino acids: CACEGLGVKRDADKLIF. The V and J genes are TRDV2 and TRDJ1; weak D call: TRDD3 (6 bases). There are 17 residues in the CDR3. Deletions cut 4 bases from V and 3 bases from J, with 23 bases between. Germline V CDR1 and CDR2: GEAIGNYY, EKD.